This section outlines one TCR beta chain sequence together with its context. CDR3 length equals 15 residues. The V end lost 1 base, the J end lost 9 bases, and 16 bases lay between the germline ends. Germline CDR1 and CDR2: LGHDT and YNNKEL (reference sequence). These data are taken from a study of blood T cell repertoires in COVID-19. Clones were sequenced by immunoSEQ multiplex PCR, and TCRdb holds only the in-frame ones, with some missing. The data show roughly 100,000 clones, with more than 90% seen just once and 1.5% to 2.5% held by the top ten. The clonotype originates from a woman aged 45-65 years with COVID-19, enrolled during active disease. V usage is TRBV3-1 (or the pseudogene TRBV3-2) and J usage is TRBJ1-5, with D tentatively TRBD1 (5 bases). The sequencing input was peripheral blood. The DNA of the CDR3 is TGTGCCAGCAGCCAAGGAAAAGCAGGGAAGACGCCCCAGCATTTT. Protein product: CASSQGKAGKTPQHF.